The 27 T cell receptor beta chains below were found in one sample sequenced in a study of cytomegalovirus exposure and HLA in healthy donors. Sequenced by immunoSEQ multiplex PCR; TCRdb stores in-frame clones only, minus some. The data contain about 150,000 clones, approximately 90% of them singletons. Material: PBMCs. The receptors here all came from a man aged 18 to 30 in good health and CMV-seronegative.

For the CDR3, the DNA is TGTGCCAGCAGACGCGAGGACAATGAGCAGTTCTTC. Encoded protein: CASRREDNEQFF. The chain carries TRBV27 and TRBJ2-1, with D unclear. This CDR3 spans 12 amino acids. Trimming removed 6 bases at V and 5 bases at J, with 8 bases between. Per the germline V gene, CDR1 is MNHEY and CDR2 is SMNVEV (reference sequence).

This clone was found a few times. This chain uses TRBV9 with TRBJ2-7; perhaps TRBD1 as D (5 bases). The germline gives CDR1 SGDLS, CDR2 YYNGEE. Trimming stripped 4 bases from V and 0 bases from J, with 14 bases between. The CDR3 consists of 15 residues. CDR3 loop: CASSPRTYSSYEQYF. The CDR3 DNA reads as TGTGCCAGCAGCCCCCGGACATACAGCTCCTACGAGCAGTACTTC.

CDR3 sequence (DNA): TGTGCCAGCAGCGAAGGGACAGGGGAGGGGACTGAAGCTTTCTTT. This gives the protein CASSEGTGEGTEAFF. The V gene is TRBV11-2, the J gene TRBJ1-1; 10 nucleotides match TRBD1. The CDR3 loop spans 15 amino acids. The V gene end was trimmed by 5 bases and the J gene end by 5 bases; junction bases not matched to a gene: 8. Germline loops: CDR1 SGHAT, CDR2 FQNNGV.

This chain links TRBV5-4 with TRBJ2-4; 10 bases match TRBD1. Germline V gene sequence: CDR1 SGHNT, CDR2 YYREEE (reference sequence). CDR3 size: 14 residues. V was pared by 2 bases and J by 8 bases, with 4 bases of the junction left unmatched. DNA for the CDR3: TGTGCCAGCAGCTTTAGGGACAGGGGAGACATTCAGTACTTC. It codes for CASSFRDRGDIQYF.

This clone came up once. The chain uses TRBV5-1 and TRBJ1-4, with TRBD1 matching 10 bases. The CDR3 sequence is 17 residues long. Germline V CDR1 and CDR2: SGHRS, YFSETQ. V shed 0 bases and J 9 bases; nucleotides not matched to a gene: 11. The CDR3 bases are TGCGCCAGCAGCTTGGGGGGTTTGGGACAGGGGCCGAAAAAACTGTTTTTT. It yields the protein CASSLGGLGQGPKKLFF.

The CDR3 DNA reads as TGCGCCAGCAGCCAAGTGGGCAGGCAAACAGATACGCAGTATTTT. Its protein is CASSQVGRQTDTQYF. The chain carries TRBV4-3 and TRBJ2-3; D not resolved. Per germline, CDR1 LGHNA and CDR2 YSLEER. V shed 1 base and J shed 3 bases, with 11 bases lying between them. The CDR3 totals 15 residues.

This clone has just one count. The chain recombines TRBV5-1 with TRBJ2-2; D ambiguous. Germline values: CDR1 SGHRS, CDR2 YFSETQ. Trimming took off 4 bases at V and 8 bases at J, with 15 bases between the two ends. The CDR3 spans 14 residues. CDR3 sequence: CASSPPGLEGELFF. DNA for the CDR3: TGCGCCAGCAGCCCCCCGGGTCTGGAAGGGGAGCTGTTTTTT.

The chain joins TRBV4-2 to TRBJ1-5; 9 bases map to TRBD1. The CDR3 has 16 amino acids. Germline CDR1 reads LGHNA; CDR2 reads YNFKEQ. V lost 1 base and J lost 7; bases outside the gene matches: 8. The CDR3 here is CASSQAGRQGGQPQHF. The CDR3 DNA sequence: TGTGCCAGCAGCCAAGCGGGTCGACAGGGGGGCCAGCCCCAGCATTTT.

The J gene is TRBJ2-7, the V gene TRBV5-1, with 9 bases matching TRBD1. CDR1 is SGHRS and CDR2 is YFSETQ in the germline V gene. CDR3 size: 16 residues. V gave up 1 base and J gave up 1 base; unmatched junction bases: 6. The CDR3 sequence is CASSLSPGQGSYEQYF. The CDR3 bases are TGCGCCAGCAGCTTGTCGCCGGGACAGGGATCCTACGAGCAGTACTTC.

V is TRBV6-5 and J is TRBJ2-2; 10 bases agree with TRBD1. Germline-derived CDR1 and CDR2 are MNHEY and SVGAGI. The trim removed 6 bases at V and 4 bases at J, leaving 5 bases unmatched. CDR3 length: 15 amino acids. The CDR3, as DNA: TGTGCCAGCAGCCCCGACAGGGGGCCCACCGGGGAGCTGTTTTTT. It is translated as CASSPDRGPTGELFF.

This clone was seen a handful of times. The chain has TRBV6-1 and TRBJ1-5; D unresolved. The V and J ends lost 7 bases and 0 bases respectively, with 10 bases between them. The CDR3 length is 14 residues. Germline CDR1 MNHNS, CDR2 SASEGT. This CDR3 reads CASTIVHSNQPQHF. As DNA, the CDR3 is TGTGCCAGCACCATAGTTCATAGCAATCAGCCCCAGCATTTT.

The chain uses TRBV7-6 and TRBJ2-3; D possibly corresponds to TRBD2 (7 bases). V lost 6 bases and J 6 bases, leaving 10 bases between the germline ends. The CDR3 length is 12 residues. Germline CDR1 reads SGHVS; CDR2 reads FNYEAQ. CDR3 in DNA: TGTGCCAGCAGGGGGGGGGCGGATACGCAGTATTTT. This translates into CASRGGADTQYF.

This chain links TRBV6-1 with TRBJ1-6; 7 positions agree with TRBD1. Germline CDR1 reads MNHNS; CDR2 reads SASEGT. V lost 6 bases and J lost 7; bases outside the gene matches: 9. This CDR3 has 15 residues. CDR3 in amino acids: CASSPMDRRNSPLHF. DNA of the CDR3: TGTGCCAGCAGCCCGATGGACAGGCGGAATTCACCCCTCCACTTT.

The V and J genes are TRBV5-4 and TRBJ2-7, with D perhaps matching TRBD1 (6 bases). Germline loops: CDR1 SGHNT, CDR2 YYREEE (reference sequence). V was pared by 0 bases and J by 7 bases, with 11 bases between. The length of the CDR3 is 13 residues. The chain's CDR3 is CASSLDRVGEQYV. The DNA of the CDR3 is TGTGCCAGCAGCTTGGACAGGGTAGGTGAGCAGTACGTC.

This clone was counted only a few times. V gene TRBV27 combines with J gene TRBJ2-7; TRBD1 matches at 7 bases. Trimming took 5 bases from V and 5 from J; bases not matched to a gene: 9. The CDR3 totals 14 residues. CDR1 and CDR2 from the germline V gene are MNHEY and SMNVEV (reference sequence). CDR3 region: CASSPDRVDHEQYV. The DNA for the CDR3 is TGTGCCAGCAGTCCCGACAGGGTTGACCACGAGCAGTACGTC.

This clone was observed a handful of times. V gene TRBV5-4 combines with J gene TRBJ1-6; weak D call: TRBD1 (6 bases). The CDR3 covers 15 residues. Looked up from germline, CDR1 is SGHNT and CDR2 is YYREEE (reference sequence). The ends were cut back, 4 bases at V and 8 bases at J, with 16 bases in the middle. In DNA, the CDR3 is TGTGCCAGCAGCCCCCCGCGGGGGCAGGATTCACCCCTCCACTTT. Protein sequence: CASSPPRGQDSPLHF.

The V call is TRBV7-2, the J call TRBJ2-7, with D unclear. The V and J ends lost 0 bases and 2 bases respectively, with 11 bases between them. Germline CDR1 is SGHTA and CDR2 is FQGNSA. The CDR3 runs to 15 residues. CDR3 sequence reads: CASSLASELPYEQYF. The CDR3 coding sequence is TGTGCCAGCAGCTTAGCCAGCGAACTCCCCTACGAGCAGTACTTC.

The chain uses TRBV2 and TRBJ1-5, with 9 bases that match TRBD1. This CDR3 comprises 16 residues. J was trimmed by 0 bases and V by 5 bases; bases with no gene match: 5. Germline V gene data show CDR1 as SNHLY and CDR2 as FYNNEI. CDR3 amino acids: CASSFRDRVSNQPQHF. Here the CDR3 DNA reads TGTGCCAGCAGTTTCCGGGACAGGGTTAGCAATCAGCCCCAGCATTTT.

V usage is TRBV7-9 and J usage is TRBJ2-7; 7 bases fit TRBD1. V was pared by 5 bases and J by 2 bases, with 6 bases of the junction left unmatched. This CDR3 is 14 amino acids long. Germline assignment: CDR1 SEHNR and CDR2 FQNEAQ (reference sequence). For the CDR3, the DNA is TGTGCCAGCAGCCCACGGGACAGCGCCTACGAGCAGTACTTC. Its protein is CASSPRDSAYEQYF.

J is TRBJ2-7 and V is TRBV7-9; 7 positions agree with TRBD1. This CDR3 has 14 amino acids. CDR1 SEHNR and CDR2 FQNEAQ come from the germline V gene (reference sequence). Unmatched junction bases numbered 4, after V lost 3 bases and J lost 2 bases. This CDR3 reads CASSLDRLAYEQYF. CDR3 nucleotides: TGTGCCAGCAGCTTGGACAGGCTGGCCTACGAGCAGTACTTC. The full variable domain, completed using reference TRBV7-9 and TRBJ2-7, is DTGVSQNPRHKITKRGQNVTFRCDPISEHNRLYWYRQTLGQGPEFLTYFQNEAQLEKSRLLSDRFSAERPKGSFSTLEIQRTEQGDSAMYLCASSLDRLAYEQYFGPGTRLTVT.

The chain links TRBV4-3 to TRBJ2-3, with D perhaps matching TRBD1 (6 bases). This CDR3 region has 16 residues. Germline values: CDR1 LGHNA, CDR2 YSLEER. Trimming cost V 0 bases and J 1 base, with 11 bases left between them. The CDR3 reads CASSQDSRGRTDTQYF. The CDR3 region has the DNA TGCGCCAGCAGCCAAGATTCCAGGGGACGCACAGATACGCAGTATTTT.

The chain carries TRBV10-1 and TRBJ2-3; 10 bases are shared with TRBD2. The CDR3 has 14 residues. From germline, CDR1 is WNHNN and CDR2 SYGVQD (reference sequence). The J segment lost 5 bases and the V segment lost 5 bases, leaving 4 bases of the junction unmatched. CDR3 nucleotide sequence: TGCGCCAGCAGTCCAAGCGGGGGGGAAGATACGCAGTATTTT. It codes for CASSPSGGEDTQYF.

This clone was observed a single time. This chain uses TRBV5-1 with TRBJ2-1; D is undetermined. Germline V gene data show CDR1 as SGHRS and CDR2 as YFSETQ. The V gene lost 6 bases and the J gene lost 0 bases, with 7 bases spanning the gap. The CDR3 contains 13 residues. CDR3 DNA sequence: TGCGCCAGCAAGCTAAGCTCCTACAATGAGCAGTTCTTC. Protein: CASKLSSYNEQFF.

This clone occurred once. J is TRBJ2-7 and V is TRBV7-2; D remains ambiguous. Per germline, CDR1 SGHTA and CDR2 FQGNSA. The V end was cut by 1 base, the J end by 7 bases, with 8 bases between. The CDR3 runs to 12 residues. The CDR3 spells CASSLVAREQYF. In nucleotides, the CDR3 is TGTGCCAGCAGCTTAGTAGCTCGGGAGCAGTACTTC.

The chain links TRBV19 to TRBJ1-2; D gene uncertain. Deletions cut 3 bases from V and 4 bases from J, with 15 bases between. CDR1 LNHDA and CDR2 SQIVND come from the germline V gene (reference sequence). The CDR3 extends over 15 amino acids. This CDR3 is CASSILSRGIYGYTF. The CDR3 region has the DNA TGTGCCAGTAGTATCTTGTCTCGAGGGATCTATGGCTACACCTTC.

Turning to this clone: Other DNA variants within this sample encode the same CDR3. V and J are TRBV27 and TRBJ1-4; unclear D gene. Germline V gene sequence: CDR1 MNHEY, CDR2 SMNVEV (reference sequence). The CDR3 runs to 13 residues. V was trimmed by 5 bases and J by 7 bases, leaving 11 bases between them. CDR3 sequence reads: CASSLGAGEKLFF. CDR3 nucleotides: TGTGCCAGCAGTCTGGGAGCGGGTGAAAAACTGTTTTTT.

The rearrangement links TRBV4-3 to TRBJ2-7; TRBD2 aligns across 9 bases. CDR1 is LGHNA and CDR2 is YSLEER in the germline V gene. CDR3 length: 17 amino acids. Trimming took 0 bases from V and 5 from J; bases not matched to a gene: 11. The CDR3 nucleotides read TGCGCCAGCAGCCAAGATCGCAATAGCGGGAGTCTCGACGAGCAGTACTTC. Protein: CASSQDRNSGSLDEQYF.